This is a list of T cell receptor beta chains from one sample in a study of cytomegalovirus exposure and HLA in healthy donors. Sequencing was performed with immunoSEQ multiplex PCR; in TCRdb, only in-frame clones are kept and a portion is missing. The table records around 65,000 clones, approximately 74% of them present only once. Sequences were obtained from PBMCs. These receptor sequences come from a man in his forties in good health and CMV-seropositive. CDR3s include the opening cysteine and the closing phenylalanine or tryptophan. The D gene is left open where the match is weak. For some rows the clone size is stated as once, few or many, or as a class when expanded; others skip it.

CASSLGHDTNTGELFF | TGTGCCAGCAGCTTAGGGCATGATACGAACACCGGGGAGCTGTTTTTT | TRBJ2-2 | - | - | TRBV7-9
CASSLSQAGPYEQYF | TGTGCCAGCAGTTTAAGTCAAGCGGGACCCTACGAGCAGTACTTC | TRBJ2-7 | - | TRBD2 | TRBV28
CASSLRDSRSPLHF | TGTGCCAGCAGCTTGAGGGACAGCCGCTCACCCCTCCACTTT | TRBJ1-6 | - | TRBD1 | TRBV5-4
CASSETASSYEQYF | TGTGCCAGCAGCGAGACAGCGAGCTCCTACGAGCAGTACTTC | TRBJ2-7 | few | - | TRBV9
CASSASGRGTDTQYF | TGTGCCAGCAGCGCGAGCGGGAGGGGAACAGATACGCAGTATTTT | TRBJ2-3 | - | TRBD2 | TRBV9
CASSIGTGIFEKLFF | TGTGCCAGTAGTATCGGGACAGGGATTTTTGAAAAACTGTTTTTT | TRBJ1-4 | - | TRBD1 | TRBV19
CAWSVRTLVRDNNSPLHF | TGTGCCTGGAGTGTACGGACCCTCGTGCGGGATAATAATTCACCCCTCCACTTT | TRBJ1-6 | few | - | TRBV30
CASSFFTGHETF | TGTGCCAGCAGCTTTTTTACAGGGCATGAAACCTTC | TRBJ1-2 | - | - | TRBV5-6
CASRRGPSYNEQFF | TGTGCCAGTAGAAGGGGGCCTTCCTACAATGAGCAGTTCTTC | TRBJ2-1 | - | TRBD1 | TRBV19
CAWSKTGLNTEAFF | TGTGCCTGGAGTAAAACAGGCCTGAACACTGAAGCTTTCTTT | TRBJ1-1 | - | - | TRBV30